Described below is a single TCR beta chain sequence and its context. Primed by a sample-barcoded 5' primer and a J-beta primer mix, a second PCR proceeded for 7 to 11 cycles. TCRdb re-derived calls from the 5' RACE reads in MiXCR, one entry per CDR3 protein. The sample has 800,000 to 950,000 distinct CDR3 sequences, 25% to 35% seen once. The source of the sample is a study of blood T cells in healthy people across ages. Germline V gene sequence: CDR1 MDHEN, CDR2 SYDVKM. The CDR3 length is 16 residues. The junction had 17 bases not matched to a gene; V was cut back by 6 bases and J by 7 bases. All donors came from Russia, were Caucasian and healthy, and spanned ages roughly 6 to 95. The same data also contributed to another study, on T cells of mothers and their children. That source adds: Each donor was one of three healthy Caucasian mothers or one of their six children. The second PCR's M1S primer added sample barcodes and 2-4 random nucleotides.

The chain carries TRBV28 and TRBJ1-1; 7 bases line up with TRBD1. The sample comprised blood. This clonotype originated in a woman aged 40 to 49 in good health. The CDR3 DNA is TGTGCCAGCAGCCAGGGGGGGGTCTCATTTGGCGTTGAAGCTTTCTTT. Its protein product is CASSQGGVSFGVEAFF.